The 30 T cell receptor beta chains in this list originate from one sample, sequenced in a study of radiotherapy plus CTLA-4 blockade in lung cancer. Clones were sequenced by immunoSEQ multiplex PCR, and TCRdb holds only the in-frame ones, with some missing. The table lists over 75,000 clones, under 85% of them singletons. This specimen was peripheral blood, taken from a patient treated with radiotherapy plus ipilimumab. The receptors originated from a human donor with non-small cell lung cancer who had stable disease on radiotherapy plus ipilimumab.

The chain joins TRBV7-8 to TRBJ2-1, with TRBD2 identical over 9 bases. CDR1 is SGHVS, CDR2 FQNEAQ, per germline. The V segment lost 5 bases and the J segment 9 bases; nucleotides outside the gene matches: 5. There are 13 residues in the CDR3. This CDR3 is CASSPRLAAEQFF. The CDR3 coding sequence is TGTGCCAGCAGCCCAAGACTAGCGGCTGAGCAGTTCTTC.

The chain recombines TRBV18 with TRBJ2-6; D unclear. Germline CDR1 is KGHSH and CDR2 is LQKENI. There are 19 residues in the CDR3. Trimming pared 3 bases from V and 0 bases from J, leaving 18 bases between. The CDR3 is CASSPFRSKETSGANVLTF. CDR3 nucleotides: TGTGCCAGCTCACCCTTTCGCAGTAAGGAAACCTCTGGGGCCAACGTCCTGACTTTC.

In nucleotides, the CDR3 is TGTGCCAGCAGCCCCCGGACAGGGGTATTAGATACGCAGTATTTT. It yields the protein CASSPRTGVLDTQYF. This chain uses TRBV7-9 with TRBJ2-3; 9 nucleotides line up with TRBD1. This CDR3 contains 15 residues. Germline CDR1 and CDR2: SEHNR and FQNEAQ (reference sequence). J lost 5 bases, V lost 5 bases, and 8 bases had no gene match.

There are a few counts of this clone. This rearrangement joins TRBV6-6 to TRBJ2-7; 7 nucleotides match TRBD2. The trim removed 4 bases at V and 2 bases at J, leaving 8 bases unmatched. Germline CDR1 reads MNHNY; CDR2 reads SVGAGI (reference sequence). This CDR3 comprises 15 residues. Written as DNA, the CDR3 is TGTGCCAGCAGTTTAGGACTAGGGGTTACCTACGAGCAGTACTTC. It is translated as CASSLGLGVTYEQYF.

CDR3 in amino acids: CASDDLTNEQFF. The CDR3 coding sequence is TGTGCCAGCGACGACTTAACGAATGAGCAGTTCTTC. The V and J genes are TRBV6-1 and TRBJ2-1; D gene uncertain. This CDR3 region has 12 residues. CDR1 and CDR2 (germline): MNHNS, SASEGT. The V gene lost 8 bases and the J gene lost 7 bases, with 12 bases spanning the gap.

The V call is TRBV15, the J call TRBJ2-5, with 7 bases fitting TRBD1. This CDR3 is built from 14 residues. Trimming at V came to 4 bases and at J to 4 bases, leaving 6 bases not matched to a gene. CDR1 and CDR2 (germline): LNHNV, YYDKDF (reference sequence). CDR3 amino acids: CATSTRQGRETQYF. In DNA form, the CDR3 reads TGTGCCACCAGCACCAGACAGGGTAGAGAGACCCAGTACTTC.

The chain is built from TRBV28 and TRBJ1-4; D is possibly TRBD1 (6 bases). V was shortened by 8 bases and J by 8 bases, with 15 bases between the two germline ends. The germline CDR1 and CDR2 sequences are MDHEN and SYDVKM. The length of the CDR3 is 13 residues. CDR3 DNA sequence: TGTGCCAGCCCAGGGGCGCCGAGGGAAAAACTGTTTTTT. This gives the protein CASPGAPREKLFF.

The chain has TRBV6-5 and TRBJ2-7, with D maybe TRBD2 (6 bases). The V end was cut by 1 base, the J end by 6 bases, with 7 bases between. In germline, CDR1 is MNHEY, CDR2 SVGAGI. CDR3 length: 12 residues. The CDR3 is CASSYWGGEQYF. The CDR3 region has the DNA TGTGCCAGCAGTTACTGGGGAGGCGAGCAGTACTTC.

The chain joins TRBV5-1 to TRBJ2-7; TRBD1 matches 10 bases. CDR1 is SGHRS, CDR2 YFSETQ, per germline. The ends lost 1 base at V and 5 bases at J; junction bases unmatched: 21. This CDR3 is 20 amino acids long. CDR3 DNA: TGCGCCAGCAGCTTGAGGGACAGGGGTTCTTACGCGGGAGCGGGAAACGAGCAGTACTTC. Its protein product is CASSLRDRGSYAGAGNEQYF. The entire variable domain, with the rest obtained from reference TRBV5-1 and TRBJ2-7, is as follows: KAGVTQTPRYLIKTRGQQVTLSCSPISGHRSVSWYQQTPGQGLQFLFEYFSETQRNKGNFPGRFSGRQFSNSRSEMNVSTLELGDSALYLCASSLRDRGSYAGAGNEQYFGPGTRLTVT.

The gene calls are TRBV6-1 and TRBJ2-5, with D maybe TRBD1 (6 bases). The germline V gene encodes CDR1 MNHNS and CDR2 SASEGT. V was pared by 4 bases and J by 0 bases, with 18 bases between. This CDR3 is 17 amino acids long. The DNA for the CDR3 is TGTGCCAGCAGTGCGAGAGGGGGACACCCGTACCAAGAGACCCAGTACTTC. Residues: CASSARGGHPYQETQYF.

V gene TRBV5-6 combines with J gene TRBJ2-5; 9 bases agree with TRBD1. Unmatched junction bases numbered 8, after V lost 4 bases and J lost 1 base. CDR1 SGHDT and CDR2 YYEEEE come from the germline V gene. The CDR3 length is 16 residues. The CDR3 nucleotides are TGTGCCAGCAGCCTACAGGGGGCCGCGGTCCAAGAGACCCAGTACTTC. Translating gives CASSLQGAAVQETQYF.

Note on this clone: The same CDR3 also results from other DNA sequences found in this sample. The chain joins TRBV9 to TRBJ2-1, with 15 nucleotides matching TRBD2. V lost 0 bases and J lost 8; bases outside the gene matches: 15. Germline V lookup: CDR1 SGDLS, CDR2 YYNGEE. This CDR3 region has 20 residues. In DNA form, the CDR3 reads TGTGCCAGCAGCGTAGAGGGGACTAGCGGGAGGCCCCCCTCGGTCGATGAGCAGTTCTTC. Translated, it gives CASSVEGTSGRPPSVDEQFF.

This chain links TRBV6-6 with TRBJ2-7; 8 bases are a match to TRBD1. Germline CDR1 MNHNY, CDR2 SVGAGI (reference sequence). The trim removed 2 bases at V and 2 bases at J, leaving 8 bases unmatched. There are 16 residues in the CDR3. The CDR3 region has the DNA TGTGCCAGCAGTTACCACGACAGGGGAAGGCCCTACGAGCAGTACTTC. It translates to CASSYHDRGRPYEQYF.

V and J are TRBV11-2 and TRBJ2-2; TRBD2 matches at 11 bases. Germline V gene data show CDR1 as SGHAT and CDR2 as FQNNGV. The CDR3 spans 15 residues. J was trimmed by 5 bases and V by 7 bases; bases with no gene match: 6. This CDR3 reads CASKIGTSGTGELFF. In DNA form, the CDR3 reads TGTGCCAGCAAAATCGGGACTAGCGGAACCGGGGAGCTGTTTTTT.

V and J are TRBV11-2 and TRBJ2-7, with 14 bases identical to TRBD2. J gave up 3 bases and V 5 bases, and 9 bases lay outside the gene matches. Germline V CDR1 and CDR2: SGHAT, FQNNGV. The CDR3 loop spans 17 amino acids. CDR3 region: CASSRIVGTSGSYEQYF. The CDR3 DNA reads as TGTGCCAGCAGCAGAATCGTCGGGACTAGCGGGAGCTACGAGCAGTACTTC.

This sequence joins TRBV7-8 and TRBJ1-1; no reliable D call. Deletions cut 5 bases from V and 6 bases from J, with 16 bases between. CDR1 is SGHVS, CDR2 FQNEAQ, per germline. The CDR3 length is 14 residues. Written as DNA, the CDR3 is TGTGCCAGCAGCGGGTGGGGAGGGCAATCTGAAGCTTTCTTT. This gives the protein CASSGWGGQSEAFF. The variable domain in full, completed from reference TRBV7-8 and TRBJ1-1, reads GAGVSQSPRYKVAKRGQDVALRCDPISGHVSLFWYQQALGQGPEFLTYFQNEAQLDKSGLPSDRFFAERPEGSVSTLKIQRTQQEDSAVYLCASSGWGGQSEAFFGQGTRLTVV.

The chain recombines TRBV2 with TRBJ1-1, with D possibly being TRBD1 (5 bases). Deletions cut 8 bases from V and 10 bases from J, with 14 bases between. Germline CDR1 reads SNHLY; CDR2 reads FYNNEI. This CDR3 comprises 11 residues. Written as DNA, the CDR3 is TGTGCCAGCGGTCGGGACGACGCAGCTTTCTTT. Its protein is CASGRDDAAFF.

This chain connects TRBV7-7 to TRBJ2-5, with 10 bases that match TRBD1. Gene TRBJ2-7 matches the end of the DNA better, so the J call may be wrong. CDR3 length: 13 residues. Germline V gene lookup returns CDR1 SSHAT and CDR2 FNYEAQ (reference sequence). CDR3 sequence: CASSLDRGAEQYF. The CDR3 DNA reads as TGTGCCAGCAGCTTGGACAGGGGGGCCGAGCAGTACTTC.

This chain uses TRBV9 with TRBJ2-1; D ambiguous. Deletions cut 0 bases from V and 7 bases from J, with 5 bases between. CDR1 and CDR2 (germline): SGDLS, YYNGEE. The CDR3 covers 12 residues. CDR3 amino acids: CASSVVVNEQFF. CDR3 in DNA: TGTGCCAGCAGCGTAGTGGTTAATGAGCAGTTCTTC. The full variable domain, its missing parts supplied by reference TRBV9 and TRBJ2-1, is DSGVTQTPKHLITATGQRVTLRCSPRSGDLSVYWYQQSLDQGLQFLIQYYNGEERAKGNILERFSAQQFPDLHSELNLSSLELGDSALYFCASSVVVNEQFFGPGTRLTVL.

Only one count was recorded for this clone. The chain links TRBV5-1 to TRBJ1-4, with TRBD1 as a possible D gene (6 bases). The CDR3 loop spans 15 amino acids. Per germline, CDR1 SGHRS and CDR2 YFSETQ. The ends were cut back, 4 bases at V and 7 bases at J, with 17 bases in the middle. In DNA, the CDR3 is TGCGCCAGCAGCACGGGGCGGGGGCAGGCTGAAAAACTGTTTTTT. Translated, it gives CASSTGRGQAEKLFF.

V is TRBV5-1 and J is TRBJ2-5, with 7 positions matching TRBD2. This CDR3 spans 16 amino acids. Germline V gene data show CDR1 as SGHRS and CDR2 as YFSETQ. The J segment lost 0 bases and the V segment lost 4 bases, leaving 9 bases of the junction unmatched. This CDR3 reads CASSLKLGRYQETQYF. In DNA, the CDR3 is TGCGCCAGCAGCCTGAAACTCGGGAGGTACCAAGAGACCCAGTACTTC.

The chain couples TRBV5-6 to TRBJ2-1, with 13 bases lining up with TRBD2. Germline assignment: CDR1 SGHDT and CDR2 YYEEEE. This CDR3 is 19 amino acids long. Trimming at V came to 4 bases and at J to 5 bases, leaving 15 bases not matched to a gene. The CDR3 loop reads CASSPPPEAGLAGDNEQFF. CDR3 bases: TGTGCCAGCAGCCCCCCTCCCGAGGCTGGACTAGCGGGGGACAATGAGCAGTTCTTC.

The chain has TRBV7-9 and TRBJ2-2; D remains ambiguous. V was shortened by 7 bases and J by 0 bases, with 12 bases between the two germline ends. Germline V gene sequence: CDR1 SEHNR, CDR2 FQNEAQ (reference sequence). The CDR3 loop spans 15 amino acids. The CDR3: CASTSGRTNTGELFF. The CDR3 DNA reads TGTGCCAGCACCTCGGGCCGGACGAACACCGGGGAGCTGTTTTTT.

The rearrangement links TRBV12-5 to TRBJ2-4; 8 nucleotides agree with TRBD1. The CDR3 has 15 residues. Unmatched junction bases numbered 4, after V lost 0 bases and J lost 6 bases. Germline CDR1 is LGHNT and CDR2 is FRNRAP. Here the CDR3 reads CASGLVGTGVNIQYF. CDR3 in DNA: TGTGCTAGTGGTTTGGTGGGGACAGGAGTAAACATTCAGTACTTC.

The chain has TRBV9 and TRBJ1-2; no clear D. V lost 0 bases and J lost 0, with 12 bases in between. Germline V gene sequence: CDR1 SGDLS, CDR2 YYNGEE. This CDR3 is built from 16 residues. CDR3 sequence: CASSVEQTPANYGYTF. As DNA, the CDR3 is TGTGCCAGCAGCGTAGAACAAACGCCAGCTAACTATGGCTACACCTTC.

The rearrangement joins TRBV6-5 to TRBJ2-7; 7 nucleotides agree with TRBD1. Germline trimming cut 7 bases from V and 4 bases from J; bases unmatched to any gene: 7. The CDR3 loop spans 13 amino acids. Germline V gene lookup returns CDR1 MNHEY and CDR2 SVGAGI. CDR3 DNA: TGTGCCAGCAATCCGACAGGGCGGTACGAGCAGTACTTC. Amino acids: CASNPTGRYEQYF.

The chain links TRBV11-2 to TRBJ2-1; D is undetermined. CDR1 SGHAT and CDR2 FQNNGV come from the germline V gene. The length of the CDR3 is 15 residues. V shed 5 bases and J shed 7 bases, with 18 bases lying between them. Here the CDR3 reads CASSPQLTSRNEQFF. CDR3 nucleotide sequence: TGTGCCAGCAGCCCCCAGCTCACATCCAGGAATGAGCAGTTCTTC. The full variable domain, with the rest looked up from reference TRBV11-2 and TRBJ2-1, is EAGVAQSPRYKIIEKRQSVAFWCNPISGHATLYWYQQILGQGPKLLIQFQNNGVVDDSQLPKDRFSAERLKGVDSTLKIQPAKLEDSAVYLCASSPQLTSRNEQFFGPGTRLTVL.

This clone was seen only a few times. Other DNA sequences of this sample code for an identical CDR3. This rearrangement joins TRBV6-1 to TRBJ1-1, with 7 bases fitting TRBD1. V lost 6 bases and J lost 4; bases outside the gene matches: 5. The germline gives CDR1 MNHNS, CDR2 SASEGT. This CDR3 contains 13 residues. The CDR3 loop is CASSDRQGTEAFF. The CDR3, as DNA: TGTGCCAGCAGCGATCGACAGGGCACTGAAGCTTTCTTT.

This clone was seen a handful of times. The chain is built from TRBV18 and TRBJ1-1; TRBD1 matches at 7 bases. The junction had 1 base not matched to a gene; V was cut back by 5 bases and J by 4 bases. The CDR3 is made up of 12 amino acids. Germline values: CDR1 KGHSH, CDR2 LQKENI. CDR3 bases: TGTGCCAGCTCAGGGACAGCCACTGAAGCTTTCTTT. This codes for CASSGTATEAFF.

The chain couples TRBV7-2 to TRBJ2-5, with 8 bases that match TRBD2. CDR1 is SGHTA and CDR2 is FQGNSA in the germline V gene. J gave up 2 bases and V 8 bases, and 16 bases lay outside the gene matches. The CDR3 loop spans 17 amino acids. CDR3 DNA sequence: TGTGCCAGCTCCCTTCGTGGGGCGGGGGGTATACAAGAGACCCAGTACTTC. Its protein product is CASSLRGAGGIQETQYF.